One T cell receptor (beta chain) is described in this entry. This clone showed up just a few times. What antigen it recognizes has not been identified. Nothing much larger sits one base from this clone, and base qualities are not available. From its cysteine to its phenylalanine, the CDR3 spans 15 amino acids. CDR3 DNA is the only sequence kept; it has 45 bases, read in frame from the first base. Via the germline V gene, CDR1 is LGHNT and CDR2 FRNRAP. V is pared back by 3 bases and J by 3 bases, with 14 bases lying between the germline termini. The sample originates from a study of T cell repertoires in ileal Crohn's disease (dated by TCRdb to about 2019). Turning to the overall study: At the time of surgery, 30% to 45% of patients were active smokers, and the median duration of disease was approximately 8 years. Every patient underwent surgery because of a complication, which was stricturing disease in 61% of cases and penetrating disease in approximately 40%. Roughly half of the patients were given postoperative therapy, with under 12 receiving thiopurines and 18 receiving anti-TNF agents. TCR repertoire analysis was done in a few dozen Crohn's disease patients from a prospective multicentre cohort. Running in parallel with the study was a multicentre cohort set up to find predictors of early endoscopic recurrence following ileocolonic resection. Endoscopic postoperative recurrence was defined as a Rutgeerts score above i0. The study sequenced 170 or so mucosal samples from around 57 patients, taken at several locations on the surgical specimen and at postoperative endoscopy. The investigation overall reported the following: Endoscopic recurrence was found to be associated with higher high-frequency clone percentages at surgery, and recurrence was observed in all patients with clonality above 26.8% (18/57). Only a subgroup of patients, of unstated size, had mucosal CD4 and CD8 T cells sorted and sequenced. More high-frequency clones were carried by sorted CD8 T cells than by CD4 T cells, suggesting that mucosal expansions were mainly CD8. A significantly higher proportion of clonal expansions was observed in active smokers at surgery than in non-smokers (about 25% vs 20%, p=0.02).

Roughly 540 nanograms of biopsy DNA per sample were submitted for commercial TCRB immunosequencing. Adaptive Biotechnology amplified CDR3 regions from genomic DNA with a two-step multiplex PCR that controlled for amplification bias. In the first PCR, primers covered every V and J gene segment, and in the second PCR, barcodes and Illumina adapters were added. An Illumina instrument was used to sequence the CDR3 libraries. As for the authors' bioinformatics: Analysis combined the vendor-provided pipelines with custom analysis of raw data in R/Bioconductor under R version 3.3.0. Clonality, ranging from 0 to 1, was calculated as the inverse of the normalised Shannon entropy of all productive clones. High-frequency clones were defined as the share of the repertoire taken up by the top 100 clones, keeping only clones that passed a 95% confidence test. The Simpson index measured repertoire diversity, and the Morisita-Horn index measured overlap between samples. Held by TCRdb, this immuneACCESS table contains in-frame sequences only and omits some clones. Under half of the omission traces to an unresolved V gene where checked; the cause of the rest is unknown. V and J calls and clone size follow that table, whereas D and trimming were derived from the DNA. This sample comprises approximately 18,000 clones, around four fifths of them detected only once. The ten largest clones capture approximately 10% of the sample.

Adults with ileal or ileocolonic Crohn's disease and an indication for ileocolonic resection were eligible for inclusion. Whole ileal mucosal biopsies were stored frozen at -80°C before DNA extraction. Genomic DNA was isolated from frozen whole biopsies using a TRizol-based method, and the DNA was quantified with a NanoDrop 2000 spectrophotometer. Recombination linked TRBV12-5 to TRBJ1-1; the D gene cannot be resolved reliably. Sequencing was done on a sample of ileal tissue. This TCR was sampled from an adult with Crohn's disease. The CDR3: CASGFWTGGYTEAFF. At the DNA level, the sequence is TGTGCTAGTGGTTTCTGGACCGGAGGGTACACTGAAGCTTTCTTT.